This record covers a single T cell receptor beta chain. Antigen unknown. Here immunoSEQ multiplex PCR was the method, and the copy in TCRdb shows in-frame clones only, minus some. The table includes roughly 100,000 clones, nearly 90% detected once. The CDR3 totals 12 residues. Trimming pared 3 bases from V and 6 bases from J, leaving 7 bases between. Germline CDR1 and CDR2: MNHEY and SMNVEV (reference sequence). This sample is drawn from a study of T cell responses to AZD1222 COVID-19 vaccine. General study results and limits: The repertoires were collected only after the peak T cell response. Possibly, clonal diversity was underestimated; donors were largely white British and included more females.

The sample was peripheral blood, taken 28 days after the second AZD1222 dose. The gene calls are TRBV27 and TRBJ2-3, with D possibly being TRBD2 (6 bases). The origin of this receptor is an adult who received the AZD1222 COVID-19 vaccine. CDR3 protein: CASSFAGDTQYF. The CDR3 DNA reads TGTGCCAGCAGTTTCGCGGGGGATACGCAGTATTTT.